One and the same sample provided the 30 T cell receptor beta chains below, sequenced in a study of cytomegalovirus exposure and HLA in healthy donors. The PCR ran on 60 Vbeta and 13 Jbeta primers. TCRdb's table, derived via immunoSEQ multiplex PCR, lists solely in-frame clones and lacks some. The repertoire consists of about 160,000 clones, with about 85% occurring once and the leading ten covering 1%. Sequenced material: PBMCs. The receptors shown here come from a boy younger than 10 in good health and CMV-seronegative.

The genes are TRBV5-1 and TRBJ2-1; tentative D call: TRBD1 (5 bases). The CDR3 has 12 residues. Germline assignment: CDR1 SGHRS and CDR2 YFSETQ. Trimming took off 7 bases at V and 7 bases at J, with 12 bases between the two ends. CDR3 sequence reads: CASGLQENEQFF. In DNA form, the CDR3 reads TGCGCCAGCGGCCTACAGGAGAATGAGCAGTTCTTC.

The chain uses TRBV5-4 and TRBJ1-2; 7 bases agree with TRBD1. The CDR3 is 14 residues long. J was trimmed by 8 bases and V by 1 base; bases with no gene match: 8. Per germline, CDR1 SGHNT and CDR2 YYREEE (reference sequence). CDR3 sequence: CASSLTGALRGYTF. In DNA, the CDR3 is TGTGCCAGCAGCTTGACAGGGGCCCTGAGGGGCTACACCTTC.

The chain links TRBV28 to TRBJ2-7; 9 bases match TRBD1. After removal of 2 bases from V and 6 bases from J, the junction contained 8 bases not matched to a gene. The CDR3 has 15 residues. Germline CDR1 and CDR2: MDHEN and SYDVKM. The CDR3 DNA reads as TGTGCCAGCAGTTTAGGGACAGGGTACCCGGGCGAGCAGTACGTC. As protein: CASSLGTGYPGEQYV.

This clone was detected only once. The chain uses TRBV28 and TRBJ2-2; D is perhaps TRBD1 (5 bases). Trimming stripped 2 bases from V and 2 bases from J, with 9 bases between. The CDR3 runs 15 residues. Looked up from germline, CDR1 is MDHEN and CDR2 is SYDVKM. The chain's CDR3 is CASSLGRDNTGELFF. For the CDR3, the DNA is TGTGCCAGCAGTTTAGGCAGGGATAACACCGGGGAGCTGTTTTTT.

The V gene is TRBV5-1, the J gene TRBJ2-3; the D gene is possibly TRBD1 (6 bases). The ends were cut back, 3 bases at V and 5 bases at J, with 13 bases in the middle. The CDR3 loop spans 14 amino acids. The germline gives CDR1 SGHRS, CDR2 YFSETQ. The CDR3 reads CASSWDTVGDTQYF. The CDR3 DNA is TGCGCCAGCAGCTGGGACACGGTGGGAGATACGCAGTATTTT.

The V gene is TRBV6-1, the J gene TRBJ1-1; no definite D call. V dropped 1 base and J dropped 5 bases, with 11 bases sitting between them. The germline V gene encodes CDR1 MNHNS and CDR2 SASEGT. The CDR3 spans 14 residues. The CDR3 loop reads CASSEGSGVTEAFF. CDR3 sequence (DNA): TGTGCCAGCAGTGAAGGGTCCGGGGTTACTGAAGCTTTCTTT.

V usage is TRBV25-1 and J usage is TRBJ1-4; TRBD1 might be the D (5 bases). The V and J ends lost 5 bases and 8 bases respectively, with 15 bases between them. CDR3 length: 14 residues. The germline V gene encodes CDR1 MGHDK and CDR2 SYGVNS. The CDR3 coding sequence is TGTGCCAGCAGTTACAGGTTCGATGGGGAAAAACTGTTTTTT. This translates into CASSYRFDGEKLFF.

The J gene is TRBJ1-2, the V gene TRBV25-1; no reliable D call. V lost 1 base and J lost 8, with 8 bases in between. The CDR3 totals 12 residues. Germline V lookup: CDR1 MGHDK, CDR2 SYGVNS. For the CDR3, the DNA is TGTGCCAGCAGTGAATCGGTATTCGGCTACACCTTC. Its translation is CASSESVFGYTF.

This clone has only one observation. V is TRBV7-9 and J is TRBJ1-4; 10 bases fit TRBD1. J gave up 6 bases and V 5 bases, and 6 bases lay outside the gene matches. Germline values: CDR1 SEHNR, CDR2 FQNEAQ (reference sequence). This CDR3 is 15 amino acids long. CDR3 in DNA: TGTGCCAGCAGCGAAGCGACAGGGGGCCATGAAAAACTGTTTTTT. As protein: CASSEATGGHEKLFF.

This rearrangement joins TRBV10-2 to TRBJ1-2; D remains ambiguous. Germline CDR1 reads WSHSY; CDR2 reads SAAADI. There are 13 residues in the CDR3. Deletions cut 2 bases from V and 0 bases from J, with 4 bases between. The CDR3: CASSEEPNYGYTF. CDR3 nucleotides: TGCGCCAGCAGTGAGGAGCCTAACTATGGCTACACCTTC.

The chain links TRBV30 to TRBJ1-5; D might be TRBD1 (5 bases). The germline gives CDR1 GTSNPN, CDR2 SVGIG (reference sequence). Trimming took 3 bases from V and 5 from J, leaving 11 bases between them. The CDR3 totals 13 residues. The CDR3 spells CAWRGEGDQPQHF. The CDR3 region has the DNA TGTGCCTGGAGAGGGGAGGGTGATCAGCCCCAGCATTTT.

This chain joins TRBV5-1 and TRBJ2-1, with TRBD2 as a possible D gene (6 bases). This CDR3 has 14 residues. Germline CDR1 is SGHRS and CDR2 is YFSETQ. Trimming stripped 1 base from V and 7 bases from J, with 12 bases between. The CDR3 nucleotides are TGCGCCAGCAGCTTGACCCGGGGGATAAATGAGCAGTTCTTC. It encodes CASSLTRGINEQFF.

The chain is built from TRBV5-6 and TRBJ1-5; unclear D gene. CDR1 SGHDT and CDR2 YYEEEE come from the germline V gene. CDR3 size: 14 residues. Trimming took off 0 bases at V and 2 bases at J, with 6 bases between the two ends. The CDR3 DNA follows: TGTGCCAGCAGCTTGGTTGGAGGCAATCAGCCCCAGCATTTT. Translating gives CASSLVGGNQPQHF.

The chain is built from TRBV28 and TRBJ1-3; no clear D gene. The V and J ends lost 7 bases and 0 bases respectively, with 10 bases between them. CDR1 and CDR2 (germline): MDHEN, SYDVKM. The CDR3 is made up of 14 amino acids. The DNA for the CDR3 is TGTGCCAGCATAGACGGAGTCTCTGGAAACACCATATATTTT. Translation: CASIDGVSGNTIYF.

The chain is built from TRBV5-1 and TRBJ2-1, with 9 nucleotides matching TRBD2. J lost 4 bases, V lost 0 bases, and 14 bases had no gene match. This CDR3 spans 19 amino acids. In germline, CDR1 is SGHRS, CDR2 YFSETQ. The CDR3 spells CASSLDRAGGLLWYNEQFF. CDR3 nucleotides: TGCGCCAGCAGCTTGGACAGAGCGGGGGGCCTTCTCTGGTACAATGAGCAGTTCTTC.

This chain uses TRBV30 with TRBJ2-7; TRBD1 aligns across 9 bases. The CDR3 totals 14 residues. The junction had 9 bases not matched to a gene; V was cut back by 0 bases and J by 9 bases. Germline V gene data show CDR1 as GTSNPN and CDR2 as SVGIG (reference sequence). The CDR3 protein is CAWSVPDRGLVQYF. CDR3 sequence (DNA): TGTGCCTGGAGTGTACCGGACAGGGGATTAGTGCAGTACTTC.

The genes are TRBV2 and TRBJ2-7; TRBD1 aligns across 9 bases. Germline assignment: CDR1 SNHLY and CDR2 FYNNEI. This CDR3 has 14 amino acids. The ends lost 1 base at V and 4 bases at J; junction bases unmatched: 2. CDR3 in DNA: TGTGCCAGCAGTGAAGAGACAGGGGGGTACGAGCAGTACTTC. Residues: CASSEETGGYEQYF.

The V and J genes are TRBV19 and TRBJ1-5; the match to TRBD1 covers 9 bases. J gave up 5 bases and V 6 bases, and 2 bases lay outside the gene matches. The CDR3 covers 13 residues. The germline gives CDR1 LNHDA, CDR2 SQIVND (reference sequence). In DNA, the CDR3 is TGTGCCAGTAGCACAGGGGGCTATCAGCCCCAGCATTTT. Translation: CASSTGGYQPQHF.

This rearrangement joins TRBV11-2 to TRBJ2-1; 7 bases are a match to TRBD2. Looked up from germline, CDR1 is SGHAT and CDR2 is FQNNGV. The CDR3 spans 13 residues. Trimming cost V 5 bases and J 4 bases; bases outside gene matches: 2. The DNA for the CDR3 is TGTGCCAGCAGCCGCGGGGGTTACAATGAGCAGTTCTTC. It translates to CASSRGGYNEQFF.

V gene TRBV5-1 combines with J gene TRBJ2-3, with 10 bases identical to TRBD2. V gave up 0 bases and J gave up 4 bases; unmatched junction bases: 5. The CDR3 consists of 16 residues. The germline CDR1 and CDR2 sequences are SGHRS and YFSETQ. CDR3 DNA sequence: TGCGCCAGCAGCTTGGCCGGTGGGACTAGCGCAGATACGCAGTATTTT. It yields the protein CASSLAGGTSADTQYF.

This clone was recorded once. The CDR3 sequence: CASGGAAEAFF. CDR3 nucleotide sequence: TGTGCCAGCGGGGGGGCGGCTGAAGCTTTCTTT. V gene TRBV6-5 combines with J gene TRBJ1-1; TRBD1 might be the D (6 bases). Germline CDR1 reads MNHEY; CDR2 reads SVGAGI. V gave up 8 bases and J gave up 6 bases, with 10 bases separating them. CDR3 length: 11 amino acids.

This chain connects TRBV5-4 to TRBJ1-2; D perhaps matches TRBD1 (6 bases). The CDR3 length is 14 residues. The V end lost 4 bases, the J end lost 2 bases, and 12 bases lay between the germline ends. Germline lookup yields CDR1 SGHNT and CDR2 YYREEE (reference sequence). The CDR3 loop reads CASSRGDTNYGYTF. In DNA, the CDR3 is TGTGCCAGCAGCCGAGGGGACACCAACTATGGCTACACCTTC.

V and J are TRBV20-1 and TRBJ1-5, with a possible D match to TRBD1 (5 bases). This CDR3 has 11 amino acids. V shed 3 bases and J shed 6 bases, with 6 bases lying between them. Germline values: CDR1 DFQATT, CDR2 SNEGSKA (reference sequence). CDR3 sequence: CSARGGQPQHF. The CDR3 DNA is TGCAGTGCTAGGGGGGGTCAGCCCCAGCATTTT.

This clone was counted between two and nine times. The genes are TRBV5-1 and TRBJ1-2; the D gene is possibly TRBD1 (5 bases). The CDR3 covers 17 residues. Germline loops: CDR1 SGHRS, CDR2 YFSETQ. The V end lost 3 bases, the J end lost 7 bases, and 25 bases lay between the germline ends. The DNA for the CDR3 is TGCGCCAGCAGCTCCCGAGCCCAACAGGCCCAGGAGTCTGGCTACACCTTC. Protein: CASSSRAQQAQESGYTF.

This chain connects TRBV27 to TRBJ2-1; perhaps TRBD2 as D (5 bases). CDR3 size: 14 residues. Trimming took off 10 bases at V and 6 bases at J, with 19 bases between the two ends. Germline lookup yields CDR1 MNHEY and CDR2 SMNVEV (reference sequence). CDR3 residues: CATSREFAGNEQFF. The CDR3 nucleotides are TGTGCCACCTCGAGGGAATTTGCTGGCAATGAGCAGTTCTTC.

The rearrangement joins TRBV27 to TRBJ2-5, with D possibly being TRBD1 (5 bases). This CDR3 has 13 amino acids. The ends were cut back, 6 bases at V and 5 bases at J, with 13 bases in the middle. CDR1 MNHEY and CDR2 SMNVEV come from the germline V gene (reference sequence). The CDR3 reads CASSSGLWETQYF. The CDR3 DNA reads TGTGCCAGCAGCTCAGGGTTATGGGAGACCCAGTACTTC.

This clone was observed a few times. CDR3 coding DNA: TGTGCCAGCAGCCAGGGGCGCGGGACTGAAGCTTTCTTT. Translated, it gives CASSQGRGTEAFF. J is TRBJ1-1 and V is TRBV7-3; tentatively, D is TRBD1 (6 bases). The CDR3 is 13 amino acids. V was trimmed by 5 bases and J by 5 bases, leaving 12 bases between them. Germline loops: CDR1 SGHTA, CDR2 FQGTGA.

J is TRBJ2-5 and V is TRBV5-1, with 8 bases fitting TRBD2. The CDR3 has 16 amino acids. V gave up 0 bases and J gave up 1 base; unmatched junction bases: 5. The germline V gene encodes CDR1 SGHRS and CDR2 YFSETQ. The CDR3 reads CASSLGAGGSQETQYF. CDR3 in DNA: TGCGCCAGCAGCTTGGGTGCGGGGGGATCCCAAGAGACCCAGTACTTC.

The chain employs TRBV6-1 and TRBJ1-5; no clear D. The germline V and J ends were trimmed by 8 bases and 5 bases, with 19 bases remaining between them. This CDR3 spans 15 amino acids. Germline V gives CDR1 MNHNS, CDR2 SASEGT. This CDR3 reads CASSTTGVHDQPQHF. DNA for the CDR3: TGTGCCAGCTCTACGACGGGAGTTCACGATCAGCCCCAGCATTTT.

The V gene is TRBV18, the J gene TRBJ1-1; 8 positions match TRBD1. This CDR3 is 14 amino acids long. CDR1 is KGHSH, CDR2 LQKENI, per germline. V gave up 3 bases and J gave up 5 bases; unmatched junction bases: 5. The CDR3, as DNA: TGTGCCAGCTCACCCAGGGGGCGAAGAACTGAAGCTTTCTTT. Translation gives CASSPRGRRTEAFF.